This T cell receptor beta chain was identified in a study of T cell responses to AZD1222 COVID-19 vaccine. Study-wide results and caveats: Females outnumbered males among donors, who were mostly white British; clonal diversity was possibly underestimated.

Comment on this clone: The antigen is undetermined.

Assay: immunoSEQ multiplex PCR; the TCRdb copy retains only in-frame clones and omits some. Among more than 95,000 clones listed, around nine tenths were seen once. The CDR3 runs to 12 residues. The germline V and J ends were trimmed by 5 bases and 7 bases, with 10 bases remaining between them. The germline V gene has CDR1 LNHDA and CDR2 SQIVND (reference sequence). This chain uses TRBV19 with TRBJ2-3; D is unclear. The clonotype originates from an adult in good health. Sequenced here: peripheral blood, sampled on day 0 of AZD1222 vaccination. The CDR3 reads CASSASGNTQYF. In DNA form, the CDR3 reads TGTGCCAGTAGTGCAAGTGGGAATACGCAGTATTTT.